Listed below are T cell receptor beta chains from one sample, sequenced in a study of blood T cell repertoires in COVID-19. Profiling relied on immunoSEQ multiplex PCR, and the TCRdb table lists in-frame clones only, not all of them. The sample carries around 100,000 clones, approximately 84% recorded once. The specimen was peripheral blood. Receptor source: a human donor in a cohort sampled during active COVID-19. Both conserved end residues are part of each CDR3. The order of the fields is D gene, clone size, V gene, J gene, CDR3 DNA, CDR3 protein. A D gene is named only where the DNA matches it firmly. Rows give clone size only sometimes, using once, few, many, or a class for an expanded clone.

>TRBD2|.|TRBV12-3/TRBV12-4|TRBJ2-7
TGTGCCAGCAGTTTAAGGCTAGCGGGAGTTCAGTACTTC
CASSLRLAGVQYF
>.|.|TRBV6-1|TRBJ1-2
TGTGCCAGCAGTGAAGAAATGGCAGACTATGGCTACACCTTC
CASSEEMADYGYTF
>.|.|TRBV2|TRBJ2-5
TGTGCCAGCAGTGGCAGGTCCCAGTACTTC
CASSGRSQYF
>.|.|TRBV2|TRBJ2-2
TGTGCCAGCAGTGAAAGACAGTTGACCGGGGAGCTGTTTTTT
CASSERQLTGELFF
>.|.|TRBV10-3|TRBJ2-2
TGTGCCATCAGTCGGGATTCCTCAGGGGCCTCGAACACCGGGGAGCTGTTTTTT
CAISRDSSGASNTGELFF
>TRBD1|.|TRBV5-1|TRBJ1-1
TGCGCCAGCAGCTATGGGACAGGGCAGGCTGAAGCTTTCTTT
CASSYGTGQAEAFF
>.|.|TRBV19|TRBJ2-1
TGTGCCAGTAGTACCCTTACTTATAATGAGCAGTTCTTC
CASSTLTYNEQFF
>TRBD1|.|TRBV4-1|TRBJ1-5
TGCGCCAGCAGCTCAGTTACAGGGGGCATTAGCAATCAGCCCCAGCATTTT
CASSSVTGGISNQPQHF
>TRBD2|.|TRBV11-1|TRBJ2-5
TGTGCCAGCAGCTTAGCGCCCGGACGGGGGGAAGAGACCCAGTACTTC
CASSLAPGRGEETQYF
>TRBD1|.|TRBV10-3|TRBJ1-2
TGTGCCATCAGCGAGTCGGGACAGCTTAACTATGGCTACACCTTC
CAISESGQLNYGYTF
>.|.|TRBV7-3|TRBJ2-2
TGTGCCAGCAGCTTAATAGGGTGTCTAGCATTGTTCCGGGGAGCTGTTTTT
CASSLIGCLALFRGAVF
>.|.|TRBV16|TRBJ1-5
TGTGCCAGCAGCCATGGGGGGCAGCCCCAGCATTTT
CASSHGGQPQHF
>.|.|TRBV12-3/TRBV12-4|TRBJ1-1
TGTGCCAGCAGAGCAGGCTGGGCAGCTTTCTTT
CASRAGWAAFF
>.|.|TRBV7-2|TRBJ1-4
TGTGCCAGCAGCAATAGAGGCGCGGGGGCTAATGAAAAACTGTTTTTT
CASSNRGAGANEKLFF
>.|.|TRBV6-2/TRBV6-3|TRBJ1-2
TGTGCCAGCAGTTACTCGGGGGGGCGAGGCTACACCTTC
CASSYSGGRGYTF
>TRBD1|.|TRBV7-3|TRBJ2-3
TGTGCCAGCAGCTCCCGGGGAGGGGACAGGGGGCGTGATACGCAGTATTTT
CASSSRGGDRGRDTQYF
>.|.|TRBV28|TRBJ2-5
TGTGCCAGCAGTTCCCCGATTTCGGGGGAGACCCAGTACTTC
CASSSPISGETQYF
>.|.|TRBV7-6|TRBJ2-7
TGTGCCAGCAGCCGAACAGAGGACAGAGTATACGAGCAGTACTTC
CASSRTEDRVYEQYF
>.|.|TRBV28|TRBJ2-7
TGTGCCAGCAGTTCAACTAGCTCACTCTTGCGGGAGCAGTACTTC
CASSSTSSLLREQYF
>TRBD1|.|TRBV6-2/TRBV6-3|TRBJ1-5
TGTGCCAGCAGCGACCGACAGGGAAATCAGCCCCAGCATTTT
CASSDRQGNQPQHF
>TRBD2|few|TRBV11-3|TRBJ2-1
TGTGCCAGCAGCTCCCTAGCGGGAGTCGGGAATGAGCAGTTCTTC
CASSSLAGVGNEQFF
>.|.|TRBV29-1|TRBJ2-3
TGCAGCGTTGAGGAGACAGATACGCAGTATTTT
CSVEETDTQYF
>TRBD1|.|TRBV9|TRBJ1-5
TGTGCCAGCAGCGCGGGACAGAGCAATCAGCCCCAGCATTTT
CASSAGQSNQPQHF
>TRBD1|.|TRBV11-2|TRBJ1-2
TGTGCCAGCAGCTTAGGGACAGGGTTTGATGGCTACACCTTC
CASSLGTGFDGYTF
>TRBD1|.|TRBV5-3|TRBJ2-2
TGTGCCAGAAGCTTGGTGCAGGGGGCAACCGGGGAGCTGTTTTTT
CARSLVQGATGELFF
>.|.|TRBV7-9|TRBJ2-7
TGTGCCAGCAGCTTGGGGACACCCGACTCCTACGAGCAGTACTTC
CASSLGTPDSYEQYF
>TRBD1|.|TRBV28|TRBJ1-6
TGTGCCAGCAGCCCGACAGGGGATTCACCCCTCCACTTT
CASSPTGDSPLHF
>.|few|TRBV25-1|TRBJ1-5
TGTGCCAGCACCTTGTCCGGGGGCAATCAGCCCCAGCATTTT
CASTLSGGNQPQHF
>TRBD2|.|TRBV7-8|TRBJ2-1
TGTGCCAGCAGCTTAGGAGTTGGGACTAGCGTAAATGAGCAGTTCTTC
CASSLGVGTSVNEQFF
>.|.|TRBV30|TRBJ2-5
TGTGCCTGGAGTGTAAACAGGCAAGAGACCCAGTACTTC
CAWSVNRQETQYF